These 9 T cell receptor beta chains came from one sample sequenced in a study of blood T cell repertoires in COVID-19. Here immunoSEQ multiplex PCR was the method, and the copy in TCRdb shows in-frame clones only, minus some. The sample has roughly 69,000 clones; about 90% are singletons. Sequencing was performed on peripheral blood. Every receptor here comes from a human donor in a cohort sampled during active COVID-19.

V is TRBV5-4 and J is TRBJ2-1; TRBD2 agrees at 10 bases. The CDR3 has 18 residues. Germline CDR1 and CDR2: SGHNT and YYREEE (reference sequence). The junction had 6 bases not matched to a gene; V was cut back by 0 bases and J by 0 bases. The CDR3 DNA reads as TGTGCCAGCAGCTTGGGGGCTAGCGGGAGATTCTCCTACAATGAGCAGTTCTTC. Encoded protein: CASSLGASGRFSYNEQFF.

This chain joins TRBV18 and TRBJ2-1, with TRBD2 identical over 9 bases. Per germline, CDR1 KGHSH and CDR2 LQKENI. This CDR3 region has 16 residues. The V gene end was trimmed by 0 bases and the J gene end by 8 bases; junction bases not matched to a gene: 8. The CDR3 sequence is CASSPPGSGSVHEQFF. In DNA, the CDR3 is TGTGCCAGCTCACCACCGGGTAGCGGGAGTGTCCATGAGCAGTTCTTC.

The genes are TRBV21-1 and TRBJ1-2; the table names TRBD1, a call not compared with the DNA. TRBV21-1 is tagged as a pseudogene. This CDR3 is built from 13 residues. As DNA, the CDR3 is TGTGCCAGCAGCAAAAGGGGGACAGATGGCTACACCTTC. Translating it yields CASSKRGTDGYTF.

Here the CDR3 reads CASSSRGRTDTQYF. The DNA for the CDR3 is TGTGCCAGCAGCTCTAGGGGTCGCACAGATACGCAGTATTTT. The gene calls are TRBV13 and TRBJ2-3, with TRBD1 as a possible D gene (5 bases). V lost 4 bases and J lost 1, with 9 bases in between. Germline V lookup: CDR1 PRHDT, CDR2 FYEKMQ (reference sequence). CDR3 size: 14 residues.

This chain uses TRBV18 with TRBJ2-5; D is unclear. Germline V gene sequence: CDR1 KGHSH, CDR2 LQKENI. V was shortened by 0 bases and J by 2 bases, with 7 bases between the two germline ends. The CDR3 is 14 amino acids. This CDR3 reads CASSPPHAQETQYF. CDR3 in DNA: TGTGCCAGCTCACCACCCCATGCGCAAGAGACCCAGTACTTC. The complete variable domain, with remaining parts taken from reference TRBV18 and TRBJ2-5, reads NAGVMQNPRHLVRRRGQEARLRCSPMKGHSHVYWYRQLPEEGLKFMVYLQKENIIDESGMPKERFSAEFPKEGPSILRIQQVVRGDSAAYFCASSPPHAQETQYFGPGTRLLVL.

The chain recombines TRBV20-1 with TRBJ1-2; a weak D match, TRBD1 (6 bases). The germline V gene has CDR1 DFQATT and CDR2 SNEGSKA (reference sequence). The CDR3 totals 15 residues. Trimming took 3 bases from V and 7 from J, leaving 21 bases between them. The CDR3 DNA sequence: TGCAGTGCTAGTGGAACTCAGGGGAAGCGGGGTGGCTACACCTTC. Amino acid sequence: CSASGTQGKRGGYTF.

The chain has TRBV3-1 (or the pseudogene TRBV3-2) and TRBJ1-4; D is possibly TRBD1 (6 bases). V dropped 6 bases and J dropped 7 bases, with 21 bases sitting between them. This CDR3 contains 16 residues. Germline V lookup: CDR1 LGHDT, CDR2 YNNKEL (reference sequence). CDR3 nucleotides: TGTGCCAGCAGTTTTATTACAGGGCTCGGTGGTGAAAAACTGTTTTTT. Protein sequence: CASSFITGLGGEKLFF.

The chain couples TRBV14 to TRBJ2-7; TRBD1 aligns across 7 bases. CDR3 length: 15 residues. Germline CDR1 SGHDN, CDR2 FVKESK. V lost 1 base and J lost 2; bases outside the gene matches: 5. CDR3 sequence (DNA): TGTGCCAGCAGCCAAGCGTGGACAGGTGCCTACGAGCAGTACTTC. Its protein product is CASSQAWTGAYEQYF.

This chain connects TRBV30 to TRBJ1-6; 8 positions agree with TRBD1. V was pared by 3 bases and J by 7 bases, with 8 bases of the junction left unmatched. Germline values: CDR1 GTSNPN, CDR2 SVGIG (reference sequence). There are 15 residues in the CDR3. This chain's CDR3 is CAWSARTGNNSPLHF. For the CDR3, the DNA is TGTGCCTGGAGCGCCCGGACAGGGAACAATTCACCCCTCCACTTT. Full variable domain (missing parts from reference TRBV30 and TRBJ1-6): SQTIHQWPATLVQPVGSPLSLECTVEGTSNPNLYWYRQAAGRGLQLLFYSVGIGQISSEVPQNLSASRPQDRQFILSSKKLLLSDSGFYLCAWSARTGNNSPLHFGNGTRLTVT.